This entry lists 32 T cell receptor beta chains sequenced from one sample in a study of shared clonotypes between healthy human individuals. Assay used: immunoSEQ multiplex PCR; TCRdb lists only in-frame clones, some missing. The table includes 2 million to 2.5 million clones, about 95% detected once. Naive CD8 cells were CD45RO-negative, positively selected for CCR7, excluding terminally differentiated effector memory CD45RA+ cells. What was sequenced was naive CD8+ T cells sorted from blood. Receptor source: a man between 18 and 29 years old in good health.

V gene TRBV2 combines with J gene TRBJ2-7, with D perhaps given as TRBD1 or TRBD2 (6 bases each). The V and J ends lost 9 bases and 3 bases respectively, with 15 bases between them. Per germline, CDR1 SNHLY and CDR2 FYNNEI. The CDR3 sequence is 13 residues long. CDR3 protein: CARGGIGGYEQYF. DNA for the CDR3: TGTGCCAGGGGCGGGATAGGGGGCTACGAGCAGTACTTC. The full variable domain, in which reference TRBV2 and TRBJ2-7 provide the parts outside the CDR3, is EPEVTQTPSHQVTQMGQEVILRCVPISNHLYFYWYRQILGQKVEFLVSFYNNEISEKSEIFDDQFSVERPDGSNFTLKIRSTKLEDSAMYFCARGGIGGYEQYFGPGTRLTVT.

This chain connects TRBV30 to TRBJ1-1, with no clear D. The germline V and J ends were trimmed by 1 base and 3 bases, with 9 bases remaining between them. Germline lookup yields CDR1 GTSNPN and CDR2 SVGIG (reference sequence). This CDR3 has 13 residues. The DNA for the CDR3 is TGTGCCTGGAGTGGGGTTGCGGACACTGAAGCTTTCTTT. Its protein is CAWSGVADTEAFF.

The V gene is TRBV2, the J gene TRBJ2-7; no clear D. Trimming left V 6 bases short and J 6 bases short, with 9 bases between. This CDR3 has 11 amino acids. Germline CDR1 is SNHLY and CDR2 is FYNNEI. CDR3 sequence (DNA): TGTGCCAGCAGCCCCGGTGGCGAGCAGTACTTC. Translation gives CASSPGGEQYF. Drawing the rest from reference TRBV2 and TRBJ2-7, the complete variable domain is EPEVTQTPSHQVTQMGQEVILRCVPISNHLYFYWYRQILGQKVEFLVSFYNNEISEKSEIFDDQFSVERPDGSNFTLKIRSTKLEDSAMYFCASSPGGEQYFGPGTRLTVT.

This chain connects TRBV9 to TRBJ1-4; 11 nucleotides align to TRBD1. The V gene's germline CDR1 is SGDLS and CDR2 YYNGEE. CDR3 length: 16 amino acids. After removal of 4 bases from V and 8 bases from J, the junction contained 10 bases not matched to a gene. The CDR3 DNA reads TGTGCCAGCAGCCCCCCCGACCGGGACAGGGGGGAAAAACTGTTTTTT. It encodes CASSPPDRDRGEKLFF.

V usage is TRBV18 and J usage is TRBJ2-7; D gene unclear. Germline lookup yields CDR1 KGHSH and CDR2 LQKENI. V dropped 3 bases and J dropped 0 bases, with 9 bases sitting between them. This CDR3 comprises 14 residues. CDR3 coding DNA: TGTGCCAGCTCACCGTTGGACGGCTCCTACGAGCAGTACTTC. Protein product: CASSPLDGSYEQYF.

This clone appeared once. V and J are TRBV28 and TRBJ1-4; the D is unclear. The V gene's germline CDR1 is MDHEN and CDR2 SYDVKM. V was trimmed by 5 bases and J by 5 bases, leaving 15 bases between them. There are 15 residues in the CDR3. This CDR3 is CASSPSLAFNEKLFF. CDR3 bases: TGTGCCAGCAGTCCGTCTCTCGCCTTCAATGAAAAACTGTTTTTT. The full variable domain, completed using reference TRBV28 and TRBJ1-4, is DVKVTQSSRYLVKRTGEKVFLECVQDMDHENMFWYRQDPGLGLRLIYFSYDVKMKEKGDIPEGYSVSREKKERFSLILESASTNQTSMYLCASSPSLAFNEKLFFGSGTQLSVL.

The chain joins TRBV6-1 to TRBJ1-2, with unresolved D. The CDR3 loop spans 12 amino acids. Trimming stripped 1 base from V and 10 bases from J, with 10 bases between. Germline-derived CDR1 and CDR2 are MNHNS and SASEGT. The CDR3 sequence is CASSEEGFLYTF. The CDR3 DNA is TGTGCCAGCAGTGAAGAAGGATTCCTCTACACCTTC.

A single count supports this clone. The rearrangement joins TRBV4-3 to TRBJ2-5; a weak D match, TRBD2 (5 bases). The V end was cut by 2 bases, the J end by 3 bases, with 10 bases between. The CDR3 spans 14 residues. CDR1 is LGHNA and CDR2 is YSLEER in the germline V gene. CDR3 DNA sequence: TGCGCCAGCAGCCAATTGGACGGGGAAGAGACCCAGTACTTC. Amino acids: CASSQLDGEETQYF.

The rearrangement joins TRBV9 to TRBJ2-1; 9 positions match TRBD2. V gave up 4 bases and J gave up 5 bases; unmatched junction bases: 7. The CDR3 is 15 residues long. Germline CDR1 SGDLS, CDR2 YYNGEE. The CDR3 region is CASSTSGGPHNEQFF. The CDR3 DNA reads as TGTGCCAGCAGCACCAGCGGGGGGCCACACAATGAGCAGTTCTTC.

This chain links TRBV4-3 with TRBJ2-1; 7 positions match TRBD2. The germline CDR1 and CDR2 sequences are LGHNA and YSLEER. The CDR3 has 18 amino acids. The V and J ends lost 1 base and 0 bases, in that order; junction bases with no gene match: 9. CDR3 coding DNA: TGCGCCAGCAGCCAAGTCTTCCAGCGGGAACCCTCCTACAATGAGCAGTTCTTC. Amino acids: CASSQVFQREPSYNEQFF.

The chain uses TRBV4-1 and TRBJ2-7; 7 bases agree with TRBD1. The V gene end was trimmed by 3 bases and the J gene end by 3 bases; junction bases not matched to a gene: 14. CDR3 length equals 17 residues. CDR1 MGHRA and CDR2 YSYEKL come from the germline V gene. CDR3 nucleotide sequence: TGCGCCAGCAGCCAGGGGGACCCGACAGGGTTCGTCTACGAGCAGTACTTC. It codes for CASSQGDPTGFVYEQYF.

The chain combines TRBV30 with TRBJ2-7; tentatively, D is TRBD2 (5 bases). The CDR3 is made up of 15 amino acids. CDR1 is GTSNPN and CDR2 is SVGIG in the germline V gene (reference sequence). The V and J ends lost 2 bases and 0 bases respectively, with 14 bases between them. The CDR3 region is CAWSFERGSSYEQYF. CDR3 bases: TGTGCCTGGAGTTTTGAGCGAGGGAGCTCCTACGAGCAGTACTTC.

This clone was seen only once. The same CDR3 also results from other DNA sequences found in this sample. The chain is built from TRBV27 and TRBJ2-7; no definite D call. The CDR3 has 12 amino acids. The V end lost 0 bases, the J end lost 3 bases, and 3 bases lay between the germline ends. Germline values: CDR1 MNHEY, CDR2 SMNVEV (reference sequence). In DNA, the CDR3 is TGTGCCAGCAGTTTATCGTACTACGAGCAGTACTTC. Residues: CASSLSYYEQYF.

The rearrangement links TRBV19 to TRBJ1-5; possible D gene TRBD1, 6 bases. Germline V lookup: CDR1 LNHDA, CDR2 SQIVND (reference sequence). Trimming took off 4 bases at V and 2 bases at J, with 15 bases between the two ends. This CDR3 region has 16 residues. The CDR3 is CASSTQGPAGNQPQHF. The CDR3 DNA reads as TGTGCCAGTAGTACTCAGGGGCCGGCGGGCAATCAGCCCCAGCATTTT.

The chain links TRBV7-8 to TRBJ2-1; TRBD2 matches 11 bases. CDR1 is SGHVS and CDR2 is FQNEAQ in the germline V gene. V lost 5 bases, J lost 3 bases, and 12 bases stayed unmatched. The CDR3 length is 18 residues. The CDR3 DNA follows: TGTGCCAGCAGCGTAGGACTAGCGGGCGCCCAAAACTACAATGAGCAGTTCTTC. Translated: CASSVGLAGAQNYNEQFF.

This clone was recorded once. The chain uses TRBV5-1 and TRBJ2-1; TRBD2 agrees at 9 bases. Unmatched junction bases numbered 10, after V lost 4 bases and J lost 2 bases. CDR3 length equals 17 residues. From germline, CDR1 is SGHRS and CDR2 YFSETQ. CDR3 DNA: TGCGCCAGCAGCGGAGCGGGGGGACATTCAACCTACAATGAGCAGTTCTTC. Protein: CASSGAGGHSTYNEQFF.

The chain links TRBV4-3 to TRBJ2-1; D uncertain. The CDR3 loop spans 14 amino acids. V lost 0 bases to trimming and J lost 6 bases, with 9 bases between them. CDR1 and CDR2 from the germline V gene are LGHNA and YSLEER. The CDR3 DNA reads TGCGCCAGCAGCCAAGACTCGTCGGGCAATGAGCAGTTCTTC. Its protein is CASSQDSSGNEQFF.

CDR3: CASSQELGDRVHEQYF. The CDR3 nucleotides are TGCGCCAGCAGCCAAGAGCTAGGAGACAGGGTCCACGAGCAGTACTTC. V usage is TRBV4-3 and J usage is TRBJ2-7; 7 nucleotides agree with TRBD1. CDR3 size: 16 residues. V lost 0 bases, J lost 5 bases, and 10 bases stayed unmatched. Germline V gene lookup returns CDR1 LGHNA and CDR2 YSLEER.

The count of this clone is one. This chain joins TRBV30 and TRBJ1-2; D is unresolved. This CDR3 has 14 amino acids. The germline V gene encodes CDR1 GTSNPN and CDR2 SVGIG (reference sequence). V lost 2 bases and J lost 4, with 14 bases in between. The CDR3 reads CAWSQEELPYGYTF. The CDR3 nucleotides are TGTGCCTGGAGTCAGGAAGAATTACCCTATGGCTACACCTTC.

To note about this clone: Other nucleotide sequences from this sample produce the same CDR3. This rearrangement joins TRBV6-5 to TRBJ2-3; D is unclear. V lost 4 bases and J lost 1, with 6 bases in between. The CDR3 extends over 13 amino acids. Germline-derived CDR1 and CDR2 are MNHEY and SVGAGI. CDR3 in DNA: TGTGCCAGCAGTTTTTTCGGCACAGATACGCAGTATTTT. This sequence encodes CASSFFGTDTQYF.

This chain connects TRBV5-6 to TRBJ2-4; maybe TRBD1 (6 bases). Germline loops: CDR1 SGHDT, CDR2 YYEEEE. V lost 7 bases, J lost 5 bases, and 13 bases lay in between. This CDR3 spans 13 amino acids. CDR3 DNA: TGTGCCAGCGAAAGACAGGACCAAAACATTCAGTACTTC. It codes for CASERQDQNIQYF.

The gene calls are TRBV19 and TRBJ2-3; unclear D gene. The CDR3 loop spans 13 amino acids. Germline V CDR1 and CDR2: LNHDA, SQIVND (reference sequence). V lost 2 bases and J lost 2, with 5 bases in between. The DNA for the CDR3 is TGTGCCAGTAGTATACAGTTCACAGATACGCAGTATTTT. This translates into CASSIQFTDTQYF.

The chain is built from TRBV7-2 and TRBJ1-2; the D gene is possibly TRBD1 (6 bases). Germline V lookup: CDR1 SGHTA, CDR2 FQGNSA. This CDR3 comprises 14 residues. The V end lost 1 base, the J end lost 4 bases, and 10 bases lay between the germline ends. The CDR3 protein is CASSLVQGSYGYTF. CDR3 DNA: TGTGCCAGCAGCTTAGTCCAGGGGTCCTATGGCTACACCTTC.

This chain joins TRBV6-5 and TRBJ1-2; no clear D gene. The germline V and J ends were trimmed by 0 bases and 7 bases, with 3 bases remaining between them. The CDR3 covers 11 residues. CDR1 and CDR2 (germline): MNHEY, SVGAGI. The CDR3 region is CASSYSSGYTF. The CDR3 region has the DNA TGTGCCAGCAGTTACTCGAGTGGCTACACCTTC.

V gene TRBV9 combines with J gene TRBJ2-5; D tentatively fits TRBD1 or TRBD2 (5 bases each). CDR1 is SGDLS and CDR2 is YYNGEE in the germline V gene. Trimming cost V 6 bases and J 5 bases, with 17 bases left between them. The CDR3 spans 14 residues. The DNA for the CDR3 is TGTGCCAGCACCCTGGGACCCGGTGGGGAGACCCAGTACTTC. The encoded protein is CASTLGPGGETQYF.

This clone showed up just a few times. The CDR3 loop reads CASSYMRLSYEQYF. For the CDR3, the DNA is TGTGCCAGCAGCTATATGAGGCTCTCCTACGAGCAGTACTTC. The chain carries TRBV5-6 and TRBJ2-5; D ambiguous. The end of the DNA fits TRBJ2-7 better, so the J call may be wrong. The germline V gene encodes CDR1 SGHDT and CDR2 YYEEEE. The CDR3 sequence is 14 residues long.

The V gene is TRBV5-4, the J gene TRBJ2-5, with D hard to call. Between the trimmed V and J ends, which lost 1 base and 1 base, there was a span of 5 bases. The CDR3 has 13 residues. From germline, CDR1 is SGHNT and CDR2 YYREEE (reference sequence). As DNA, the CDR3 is TGTGCCAGCAGCTTGAATCCCCAAGAGACCCAGTACTTC. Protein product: CASSLNPQETQYF.

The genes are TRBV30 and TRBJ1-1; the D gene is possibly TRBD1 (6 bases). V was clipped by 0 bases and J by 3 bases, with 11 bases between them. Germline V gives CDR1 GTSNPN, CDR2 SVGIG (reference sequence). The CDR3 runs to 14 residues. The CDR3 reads CAWSVGSGDTEAFF. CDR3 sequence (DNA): TGTGCCTGGAGTGTAGGATCAGGGGACACTGAAGCTTTCTTT.

The CDR3, as DNA: TGTGCCAGCAGCCCCGGAGACAGGGGGCGTAATGGCTACACCTTC. Amino acids: CASSPGDRGRNGYTF. The chain is built from TRBV5-8 and TRBJ1-2; 10 bases map to TRBD1. CDR1 is SGHTS, CDR2 YDEGEE, per germline. V lost 4 bases, J lost 6 bases, and 9 bases stayed unmatched. The CDR3 is made up of 15 amino acids. The whole variable domain, filled in from reference TRBV5-8 and TRBJ1-2, reads EAGVTQSPTHLIKTRGQQATLRCSPISGHTSVYWYQQALGLGLQFLLWYDEGEERNRGNFPPRFSGRQFPNYSSELNVNALELEDSALYLCASSPGDRGRNGYTFGSGTRLTVV.

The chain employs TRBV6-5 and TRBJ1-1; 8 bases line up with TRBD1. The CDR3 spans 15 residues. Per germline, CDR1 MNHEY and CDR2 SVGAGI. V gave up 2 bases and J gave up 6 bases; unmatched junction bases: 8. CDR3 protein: CASSYRGQADPEAFF. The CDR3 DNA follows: TGTGCCAGCAGTTACAGGGGACAGGCGGACCCTGAAGCTTTCTTT.

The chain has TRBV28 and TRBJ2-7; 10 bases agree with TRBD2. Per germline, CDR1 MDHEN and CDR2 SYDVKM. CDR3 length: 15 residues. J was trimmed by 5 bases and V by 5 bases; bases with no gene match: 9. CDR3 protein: CASSPSRLAGDEQYF. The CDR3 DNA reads TGTGCCAGCAGTCCGTCGCGACTAGCGGGTGACGAGCAGTACTTC.

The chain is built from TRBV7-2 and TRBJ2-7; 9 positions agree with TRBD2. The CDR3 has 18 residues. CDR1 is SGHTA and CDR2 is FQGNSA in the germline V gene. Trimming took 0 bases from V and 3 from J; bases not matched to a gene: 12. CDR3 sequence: CASSLALAGGPRSYEQYF. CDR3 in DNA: TGTGCCAGCAGCTTAGCGTTGGCGGGGGGGCCAAGGAGCTACGAGCAGTACTTC.